The 2 T cell receptor beta chains presented below share a single source sample, sequenced in a study of T cells in Graves' hyperthyroidism and ophthalmopathy. The investigators amplified TCR beta CDR3 regions from RNA transcripts. First-round RT-PCR with HTBI primers amplified the TCR CDR3 region. TCRdb recomputed calls from the multiplex PCR reads with MiXCR, one row per CDR3 protein. The data show about 570,000 distinct CDR3 sequences, 46% seen once. Material: peripheral blood or thyroid tissue (not recorded which). These TCRs come from an adult woman with Graves' disease, either hyperthyroidism or ophthalmopathy (not recorded which).

This chain's CDR3 is CASSQTTGGYQPQHF. The CDR3 DNA reads as TGCGCCAGCAGCCAAACAACAGGGGGCTATCAGCCCCAGCATTTT. The chain links TRBV4-1 to TRBJ1-5; 9 nucleotides align to TRBD1. CDR3 length: 15 amino acids. CDR1 and CDR2 (germline): MGHRA, YSYEKL. After removal of 2 bases from V and 5 bases from J, the junction contained 4 bases not matched to a gene.

The chain carries TRBV7-8 and TRBJ1-5; D is uncertain. The CDR3 totals 14 residues. V was pared by 0 bases and J by 11 bases, with 14 bases between. The germline V gene has CDR1 SGHVS and CDR2 FQNEAQ. CDR3 DNA sequence: TGTGCCAGCAGCTTAGCTGGAGCGGGAGAGGCCCAGCATTTT. Protein sequence: CASSLAGAGEAQHF.